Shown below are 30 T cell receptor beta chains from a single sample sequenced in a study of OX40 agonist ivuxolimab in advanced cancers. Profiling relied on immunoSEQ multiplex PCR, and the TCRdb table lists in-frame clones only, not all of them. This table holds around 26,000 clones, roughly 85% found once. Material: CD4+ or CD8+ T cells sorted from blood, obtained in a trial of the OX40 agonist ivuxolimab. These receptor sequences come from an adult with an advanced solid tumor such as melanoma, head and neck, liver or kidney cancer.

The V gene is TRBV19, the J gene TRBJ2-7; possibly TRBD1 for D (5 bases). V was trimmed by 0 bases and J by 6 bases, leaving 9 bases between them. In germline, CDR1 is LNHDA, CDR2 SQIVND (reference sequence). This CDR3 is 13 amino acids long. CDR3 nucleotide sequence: TGTGCCAGTAGTATAGATCTTGGGGCCGAGCAGTACTTC. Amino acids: CASSIDLGAEQYF.

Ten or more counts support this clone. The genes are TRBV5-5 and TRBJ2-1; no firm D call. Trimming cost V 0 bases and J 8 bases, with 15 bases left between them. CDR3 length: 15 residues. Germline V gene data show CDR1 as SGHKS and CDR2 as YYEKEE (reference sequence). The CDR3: CASSLESGNIYEQFF. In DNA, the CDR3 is TGTGCCAGCAGCTTGGAGTCAGGAAATATCTATGAGCAGTTCTTC.

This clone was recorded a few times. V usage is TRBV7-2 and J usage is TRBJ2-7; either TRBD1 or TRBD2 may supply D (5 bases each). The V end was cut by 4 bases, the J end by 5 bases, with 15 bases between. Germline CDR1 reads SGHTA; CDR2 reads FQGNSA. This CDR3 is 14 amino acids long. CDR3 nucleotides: TGTGCCAGCAGCTGGGGCGTAGGGGACGACGAGCAGTACTTC. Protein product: CASSWGVGDDEQYF.

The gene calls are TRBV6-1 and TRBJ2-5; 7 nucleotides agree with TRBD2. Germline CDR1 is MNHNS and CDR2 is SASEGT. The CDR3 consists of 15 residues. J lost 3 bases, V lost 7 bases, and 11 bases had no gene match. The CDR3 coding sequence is TGTGCCAGCACTGTCTGGGACTATTCAAAAGAGACCCAGTACTTC. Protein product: CASTVWDYSKETQYF.

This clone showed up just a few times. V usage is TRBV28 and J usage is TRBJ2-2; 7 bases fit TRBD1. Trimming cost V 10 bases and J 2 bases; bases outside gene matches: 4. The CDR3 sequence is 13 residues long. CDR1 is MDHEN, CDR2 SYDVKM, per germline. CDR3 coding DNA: TGTGCCACCCGACAGGGCAACACCGGGGAGCTGTTTTTT. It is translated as CATRQGNTGELFF. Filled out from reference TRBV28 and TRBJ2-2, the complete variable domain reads DVKVTQSSRYLVKRTGEKVFLECVQDMDHENMFWYRQDPGLGLRLIYFSYDVKMKEKGDIPEGYSVSREKKERFSLILESASTNQTSMYLCATRQGNTGELFFGEGSRLTVL.

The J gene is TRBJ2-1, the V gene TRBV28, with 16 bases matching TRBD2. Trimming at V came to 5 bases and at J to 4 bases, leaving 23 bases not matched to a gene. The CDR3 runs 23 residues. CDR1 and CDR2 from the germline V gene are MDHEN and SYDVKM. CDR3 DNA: TGTGCCAGCAGTCTAATTTTTGACTCCGGGACTAGCGGGAGGGCCCTCTCTTACAATGAGCAGTTCTTC. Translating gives CASSLIFDSGTSGRALSYNEQFF.

In DNA, the CDR3 is TGTGCCACCTCTTCTGGACAGGGGTGGGAGACCCAGTACTTC. It yields the protein CATSSGQGWETQYF. The chain is built from TRBV7-9 and TRBJ2-5; 9 positions agree with TRBD1. CDR3 length: 14 residues. Germline assignment: CDR1 SEHNR and CDR2 FQNEAQ (reference sequence). Trimming at V came to 10 bases and at J to 5 bases, leaving 11 bases not matched to a gene.

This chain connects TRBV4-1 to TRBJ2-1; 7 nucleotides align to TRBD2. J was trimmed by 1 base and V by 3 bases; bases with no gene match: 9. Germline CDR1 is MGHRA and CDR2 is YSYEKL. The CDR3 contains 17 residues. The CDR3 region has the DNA TGCGCCAGCAGCCATAGCGCTAGCGGAAGTTCCTACAATGAGCAGTTCTTC. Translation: CASSHSASGSSYNEQFF.

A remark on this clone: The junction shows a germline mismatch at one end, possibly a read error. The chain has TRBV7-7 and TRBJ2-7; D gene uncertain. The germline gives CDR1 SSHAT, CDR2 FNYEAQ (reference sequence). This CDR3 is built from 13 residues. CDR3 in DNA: TGTGCTAGCAGCTTCGAAATTGGGTACGAGCAGTACTTC. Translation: CASSFEIGYEQYF.

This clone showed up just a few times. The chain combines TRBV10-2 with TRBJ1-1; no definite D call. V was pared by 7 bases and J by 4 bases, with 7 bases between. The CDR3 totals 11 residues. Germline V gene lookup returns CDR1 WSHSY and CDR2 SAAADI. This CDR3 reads CASTMSTEAFF. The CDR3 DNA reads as TGCGCCAGCACTATGAGCACTGAAGCTTTCTTT.

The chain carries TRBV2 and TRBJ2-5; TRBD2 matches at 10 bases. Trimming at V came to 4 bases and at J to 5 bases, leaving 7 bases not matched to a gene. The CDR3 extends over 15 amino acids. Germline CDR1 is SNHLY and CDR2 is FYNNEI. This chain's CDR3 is CASSGTSGSGETQYF. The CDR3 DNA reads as TGTGCCAGCAGTGGGACTAGCGGATCGGGGGAGACCCAGTACTTC.

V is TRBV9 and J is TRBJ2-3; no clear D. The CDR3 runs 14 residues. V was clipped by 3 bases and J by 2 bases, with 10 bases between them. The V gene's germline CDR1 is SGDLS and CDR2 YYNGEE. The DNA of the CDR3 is TGTGCCAGCAGCGGTATGATTAACACAGATACGCAGTATTTT. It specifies CASSGMINTDTQYF.

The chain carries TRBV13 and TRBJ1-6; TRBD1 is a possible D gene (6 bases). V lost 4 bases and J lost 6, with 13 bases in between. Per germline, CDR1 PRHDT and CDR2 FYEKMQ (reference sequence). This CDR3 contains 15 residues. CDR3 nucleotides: TGTGCCAGCAGCTATAGGACAGCTCTTAATTCACCCCTCCACTTT. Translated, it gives CASSYRTALNSPLHF.

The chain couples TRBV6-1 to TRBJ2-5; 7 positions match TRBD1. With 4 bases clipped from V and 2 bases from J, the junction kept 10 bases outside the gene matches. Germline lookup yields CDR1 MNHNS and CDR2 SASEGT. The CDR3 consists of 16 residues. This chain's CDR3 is CASSGFPGGIQETQYF. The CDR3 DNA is TGTGCCAGCAGTGGATTTCCAGGGGGTATACAAGAGACCCAGTACTTC.

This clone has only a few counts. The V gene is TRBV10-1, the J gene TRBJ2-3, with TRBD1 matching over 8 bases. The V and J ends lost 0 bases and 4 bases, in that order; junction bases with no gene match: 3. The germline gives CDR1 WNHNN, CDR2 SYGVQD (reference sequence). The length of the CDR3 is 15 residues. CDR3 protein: CASSESGTGADTQYF. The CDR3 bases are TGCGCCAGCAGTGAGTCGGGGACAGGAGCAGATACGCAGTATTTT.

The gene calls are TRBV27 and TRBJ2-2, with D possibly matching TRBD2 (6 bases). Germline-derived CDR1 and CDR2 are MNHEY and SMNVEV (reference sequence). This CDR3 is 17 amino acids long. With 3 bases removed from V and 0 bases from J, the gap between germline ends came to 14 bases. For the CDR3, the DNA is TGTGCCAGCAGTTTCTATCCGGGGGAGCCGAACACCGGGGAGCTGTTTTTT. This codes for CASSFYPGEPNTGELFF.

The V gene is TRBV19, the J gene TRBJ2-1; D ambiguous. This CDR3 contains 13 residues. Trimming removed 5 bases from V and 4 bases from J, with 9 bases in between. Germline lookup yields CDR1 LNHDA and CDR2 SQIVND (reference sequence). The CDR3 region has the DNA TGTGCCAGTAGTCCCGGATGGTACAATGAGCAGTTCTTC. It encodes CASSPGWYNEQFF.

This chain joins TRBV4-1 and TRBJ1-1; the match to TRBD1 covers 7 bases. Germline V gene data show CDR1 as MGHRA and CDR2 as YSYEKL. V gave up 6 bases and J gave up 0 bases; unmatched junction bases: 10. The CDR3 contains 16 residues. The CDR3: CASRSGPGQMNTEAFF. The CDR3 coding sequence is TGCGCCAGCAGATCCGGGCCGGGACAGATGAACACTGAAGCTTTCTTT.

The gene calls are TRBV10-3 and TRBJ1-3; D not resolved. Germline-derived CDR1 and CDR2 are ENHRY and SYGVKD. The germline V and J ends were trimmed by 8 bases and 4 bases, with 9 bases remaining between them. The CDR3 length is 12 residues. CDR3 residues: CAILEFGNTIYF. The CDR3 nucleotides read TGTGCCATCTTAGAGTTCGGAAACACCATATATTTT.

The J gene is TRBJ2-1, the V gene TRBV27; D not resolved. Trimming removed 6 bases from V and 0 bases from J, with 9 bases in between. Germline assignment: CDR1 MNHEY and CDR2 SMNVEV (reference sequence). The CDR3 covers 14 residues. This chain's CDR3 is CASSDLSSYNEQFF. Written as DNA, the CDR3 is TGTGCCAGCAGCGACTTGAGCTCCTACAATGAGCAGTTCTTC.

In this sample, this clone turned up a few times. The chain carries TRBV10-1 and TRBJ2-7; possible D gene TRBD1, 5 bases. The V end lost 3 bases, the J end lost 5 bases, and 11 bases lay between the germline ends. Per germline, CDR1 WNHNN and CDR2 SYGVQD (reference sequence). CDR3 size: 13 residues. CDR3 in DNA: TGCGCCAGCAGTGATTATTCAGGGAACGAGCAGTACTTC. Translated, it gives CASSDYSGNEQYF.

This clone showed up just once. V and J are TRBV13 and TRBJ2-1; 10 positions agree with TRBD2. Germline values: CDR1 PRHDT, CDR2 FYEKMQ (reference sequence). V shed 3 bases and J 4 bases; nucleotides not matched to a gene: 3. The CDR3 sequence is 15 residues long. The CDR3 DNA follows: TGTGCCAGCAGCTTCCGTAGCGGGGGGTACAATGAGCAGTTCTTC. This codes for CASSFRSGGYNEQFF.

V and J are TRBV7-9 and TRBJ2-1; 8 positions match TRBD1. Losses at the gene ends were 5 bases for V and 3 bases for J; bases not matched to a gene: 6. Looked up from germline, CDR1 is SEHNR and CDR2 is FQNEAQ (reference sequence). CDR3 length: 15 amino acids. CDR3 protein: CASSRQGTNYNEQFF. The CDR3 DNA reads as TGTGCCAGCAGCCGACAGGGGACCAACTACAATGAGCAGTTCTTC.

CDR3 sequence: CASSLYGVQETQYF. DNA for the CDR3: TGTGCCAGCAGCTTATACGGGGTACAAGAGACCCAGTACTTC. V usage is TRBV7-9 and J usage is TRBJ2-5, with a possible D match to TRBD2 (5 bases). Trimming stripped 2 bases from V and 2 bases from J, with 9 bases between. In germline, CDR1 is SEHNR, CDR2 FQNEAQ (reference sequence). This CDR3 is built from 14 residues.

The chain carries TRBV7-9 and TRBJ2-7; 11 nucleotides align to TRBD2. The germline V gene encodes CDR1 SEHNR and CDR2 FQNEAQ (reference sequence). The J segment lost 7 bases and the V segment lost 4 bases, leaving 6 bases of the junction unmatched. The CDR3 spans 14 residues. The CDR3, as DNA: TGTGCCAGCAGCTCCAGGACTAGCGGGTATGAGCAGTACTTC. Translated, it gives CASSSRTSGYEQYF.

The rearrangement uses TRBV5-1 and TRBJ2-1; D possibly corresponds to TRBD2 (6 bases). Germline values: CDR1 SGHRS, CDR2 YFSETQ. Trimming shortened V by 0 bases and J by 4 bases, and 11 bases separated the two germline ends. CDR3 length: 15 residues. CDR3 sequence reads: CASSLASGLYNEQFF. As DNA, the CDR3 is TGCGCCAGCAGCTTGGCCTCGGGACTTTACAATGAGCAGTTCTTC.

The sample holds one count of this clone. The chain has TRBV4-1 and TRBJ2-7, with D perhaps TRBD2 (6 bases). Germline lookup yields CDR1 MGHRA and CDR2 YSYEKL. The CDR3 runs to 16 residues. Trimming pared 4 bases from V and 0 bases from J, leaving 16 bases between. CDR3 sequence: CASSPTRGSGSYEQYF. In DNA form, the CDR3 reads TGCGCCAGCAGCCCCACCCGTGGTAGCGGCTCCTACGAGCAGTACTTC.

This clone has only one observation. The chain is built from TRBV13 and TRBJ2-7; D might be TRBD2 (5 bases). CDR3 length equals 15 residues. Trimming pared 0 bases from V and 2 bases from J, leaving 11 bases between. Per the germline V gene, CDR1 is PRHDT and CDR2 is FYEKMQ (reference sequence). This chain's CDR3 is CASSLGGSGTYEQYF. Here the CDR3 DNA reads TGTGCCAGCAGCTTAGGTGGGAGTGGGACCTACGAGCAGTACTTC.

DNA of the CDR3: TGCAGCGTGGAGACAGGGGTAGGCTACACCTTC. This gives the protein CSVETGVGYTF. The rearrangement joins TRBV29-1 to TRBJ1-2, with 8 bases lining up with TRBD1. The CDR3 sequence is 11 residues long. Trimming cost V 6 bases and J 8 bases; bases outside gene matches: 5. CDR1 and CDR2 (germline): SQVTM, ANQGSEA.

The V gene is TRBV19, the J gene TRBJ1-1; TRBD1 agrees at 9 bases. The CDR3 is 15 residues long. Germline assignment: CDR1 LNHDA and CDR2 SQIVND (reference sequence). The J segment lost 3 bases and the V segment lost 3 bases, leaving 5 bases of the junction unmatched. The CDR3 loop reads CASSMMTGGDTEAFF. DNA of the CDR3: TGTGCCAGTAGTATGATGACAGGGGGGGACACTGAAGCTTTCTTT.